This T cell receptor (beta chain) is drawn from a study of T cell responses to AZD1222 COVID-19 vaccine. Per the germline V gene, CDR1 is LNHDA and CDR2 is SQIVND (reference sequence). V was pared by 5 bases and J by 5 bases, with 13 bases between. This CDR3 spans 14 amino acids. To note about this clone: What it binds is unknown.

Measured with immunoSEQ multiplex PCR; TCRdb has only the in-frame clones, and not every one. The table shows approximately 170,000 clones, with roughly 85% occurring only once. Study-level points and caveats: There were repertoire samples only from the period after the peak T cell response. Nearly half of spike-specific TCRs reportedly target unmutated variant regions.

Pooling was applied to second doses at about 4 or about 12 weeks. The V and J genes are TRBV19 and TRBJ1-5, with D possibly TRBD1 on 5 matching bases. The sample here was peripheral blood, taken 28 days after the second AZD1222 dose. The clonotype originates from an adult who received the AZD1222 COVID-19 vaccine. The CDR3 DNA reads as TGTGCCAGTAGTGCCGACAGCGCTTATCAGCCCCAGCATTTT. Translation: CASSADSAYQPQHF.